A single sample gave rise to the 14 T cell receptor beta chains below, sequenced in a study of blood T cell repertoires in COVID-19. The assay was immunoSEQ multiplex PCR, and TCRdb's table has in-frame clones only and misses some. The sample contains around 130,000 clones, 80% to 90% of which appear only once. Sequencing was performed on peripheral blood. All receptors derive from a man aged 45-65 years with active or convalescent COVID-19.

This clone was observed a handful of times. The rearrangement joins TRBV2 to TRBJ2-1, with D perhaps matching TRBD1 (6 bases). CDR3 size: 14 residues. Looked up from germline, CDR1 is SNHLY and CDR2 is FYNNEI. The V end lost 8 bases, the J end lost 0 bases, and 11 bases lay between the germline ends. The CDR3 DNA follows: TGTGCCAGCCGAGGGGGATACTCCTACAATGAGCAGTTCTTC. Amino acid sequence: CASRGGYSYNEQFF. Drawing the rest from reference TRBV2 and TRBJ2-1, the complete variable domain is EPEVTQTPSHQVTQMGQEVILRCVPISNHLYFYWYRQILGQKVEFLVSFYNNEISEKSEIFDDQFSVERPDGSNFTLKIRSTKLEDSAMYFCASRGGYSYNEQFFGPGTRLTVL.

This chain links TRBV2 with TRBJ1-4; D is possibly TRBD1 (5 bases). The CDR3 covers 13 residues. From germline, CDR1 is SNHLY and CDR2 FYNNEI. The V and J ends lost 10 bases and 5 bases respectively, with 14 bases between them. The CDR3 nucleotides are TGTGCCACCCGGGGGGGGAGAAATGAAAAACTGTTTTTT. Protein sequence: CATRGGRNEKLFF.

Here the CDR3 DNA reads TGTGCCTGGAGTGGGACAGGGTTTGCTGAAGCTTTCTTT. Amino acids: CAWSGTGFAEAFF. The chain joins TRBV30 to TRBJ1-1; 8 positions match TRBD1. From germline, CDR1 is GTSNPN and CDR2 SVGIG (reference sequence). The CDR3 has 13 amino acids. Trimming removed 1 base from V and 6 bases from J; junction bases left unmatched: 4.

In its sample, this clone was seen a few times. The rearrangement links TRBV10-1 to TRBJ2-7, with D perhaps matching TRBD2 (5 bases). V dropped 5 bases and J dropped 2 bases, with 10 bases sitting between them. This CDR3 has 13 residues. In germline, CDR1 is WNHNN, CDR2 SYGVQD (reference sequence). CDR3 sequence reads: CASSPGTPYEQYF. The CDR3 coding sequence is TGCGCCAGCAGTCCGGGAACCCCCTACGAGCAGTACTTC.

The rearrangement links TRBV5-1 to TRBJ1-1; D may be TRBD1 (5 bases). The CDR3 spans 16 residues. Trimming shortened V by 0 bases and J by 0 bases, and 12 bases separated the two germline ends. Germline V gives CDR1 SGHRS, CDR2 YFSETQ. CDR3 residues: CASSLVLRGMNTEAFF. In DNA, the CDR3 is TGCGCCAGCAGCTTGGTTCTCCGGGGGATGAACACTGAAGCTTTCTTT.

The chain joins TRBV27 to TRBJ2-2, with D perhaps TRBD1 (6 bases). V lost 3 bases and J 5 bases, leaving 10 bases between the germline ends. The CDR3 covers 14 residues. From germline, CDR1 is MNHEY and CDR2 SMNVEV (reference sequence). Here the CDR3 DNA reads TGTGCCAGCAGTTTTAACAGGGTAACCGGGGAGCTGTTTTTT. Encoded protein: CASSFNRVTGELFF.

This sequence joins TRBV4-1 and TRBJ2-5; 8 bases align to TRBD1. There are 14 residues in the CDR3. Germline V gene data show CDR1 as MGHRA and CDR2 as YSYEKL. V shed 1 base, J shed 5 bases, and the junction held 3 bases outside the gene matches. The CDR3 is CASSQGQGAETQYF. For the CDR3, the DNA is TGCGCCAGCAGCCAAGGGCAGGGGGCCGAGACCCAGTACTTC.

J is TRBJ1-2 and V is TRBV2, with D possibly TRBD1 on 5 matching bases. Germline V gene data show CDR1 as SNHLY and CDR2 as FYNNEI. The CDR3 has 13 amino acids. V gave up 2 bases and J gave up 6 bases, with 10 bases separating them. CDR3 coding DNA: TGTGCCAGCAGTGAACGGGGGACTGATGGCTACACCTTC. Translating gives CASSERGTDGYTF.

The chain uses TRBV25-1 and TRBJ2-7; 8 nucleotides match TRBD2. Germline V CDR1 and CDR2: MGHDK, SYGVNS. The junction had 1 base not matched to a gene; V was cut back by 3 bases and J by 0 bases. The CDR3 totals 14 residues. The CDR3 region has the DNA TGTGCCAGCAGTGACGGGGGGGGCTCCTACGAGCAGTACTTC. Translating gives CASSDGGGSYEQYF.

In DNA form, the CDR3 reads TGTGCCAGCAGACCATCCTCCGGGACAGTTACCTACGAGCAGTACTTC. Its protein is CASRPSSGTVTYEQYF. The chain employs TRBV28 and TRBJ2-7, with 7 bases identical to TRBD1. The ends lost 6 bases at V and 2 bases at J; junction bases unmatched: 13. Germline V CDR1 and CDR2: MDHEN, SYDVKM. CDR3 length equals 16 residues.

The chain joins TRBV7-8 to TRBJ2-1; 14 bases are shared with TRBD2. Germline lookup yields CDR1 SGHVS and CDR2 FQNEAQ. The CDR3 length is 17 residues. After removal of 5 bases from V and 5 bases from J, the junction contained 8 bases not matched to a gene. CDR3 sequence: CASSKGTSGRGHNEQFF. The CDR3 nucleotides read TGTGCCAGCAGCAAAGGGACTAGCGGGAGAGGACACAATGAGCAGTTCTTC. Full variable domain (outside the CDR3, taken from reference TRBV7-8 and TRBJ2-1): GAGVSQSPRYKVAKRGQDVALRCDPISGHVSLFWYQQALGQGPEFLTYFQNEAQLDKSGLPSDRFFAERPEGSVSTLKIQRTQQEDSAVYLCASSKGTSGRGHNEQFFGPGTRLTVL.

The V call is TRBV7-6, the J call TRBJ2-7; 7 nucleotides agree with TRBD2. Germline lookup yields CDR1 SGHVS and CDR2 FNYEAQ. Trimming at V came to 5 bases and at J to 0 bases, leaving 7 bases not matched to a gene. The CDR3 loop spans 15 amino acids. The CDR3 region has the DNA TGTGCCAGCAGCCTCACCGGGGGGTCCTCCTACGAGCAGTACTTC. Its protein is CASSLTGGSSYEQYF.

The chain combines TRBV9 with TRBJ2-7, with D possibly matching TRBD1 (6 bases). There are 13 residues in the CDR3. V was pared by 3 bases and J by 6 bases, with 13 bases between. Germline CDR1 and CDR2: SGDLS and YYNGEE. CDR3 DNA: TGTGCCAGCAGCGCGGACAGAGTAGGCGAGCAGTACTTC. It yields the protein CASSADRVGEQYF.

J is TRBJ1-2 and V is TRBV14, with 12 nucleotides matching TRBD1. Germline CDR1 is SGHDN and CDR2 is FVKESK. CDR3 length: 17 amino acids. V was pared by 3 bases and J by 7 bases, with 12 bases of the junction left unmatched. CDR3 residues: CASSHLWGDRGLRGYTF. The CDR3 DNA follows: TGTGCCAGCAGCCACTTATGGGGGGACAGGGGGCTCCGTGGCTACACCTTC.